This TCR beta chain came from a study of T cell responses to AZD1222 COVID-19 vaccine. Trimming cost V 3 bases and J 12 bases; bases outside gene matches: 8. The CDR3 is 15 amino acids. The V gene's germline CDR1 is LNHNV and CDR2 YYDKDF (reference sequence). Clones were sequenced by immunoSEQ multiplex PCR, and TCRdb holds only the in-frame ones, with some missing. Here the sample spans around 120,000 clones, approximately 94% being singletons. This clonotype originated in an adult who received the AZD1222 COVID-19 vaccine. Source: peripheral blood, taken 28 days after the second AZD1222 dose. The chain links TRBV15 to TRBJ2-1, with TRBD2 matching 13 bases. The CDR3 loop is CATSRGTSGEMRQFF. The CDR3 region has the DNA TGTGCCACCAGCAGGGGGACTAGCGGGGAGATGAGGCAGTTCTTC.